What follows are 18 T cell receptor beta chains derived from one specimen sequenced in a study of cytomegalovirus exposure and HLA in healthy donors. The PCR ran on 60 Vbeta and 13 Jbeta primers. This table comes from immunoSEQ multiplex PCR, and its TCRdb copy is limited to in-frame clones, with some not included. The sample shows 150,000 to 180,000 clones, roughly 74% of them seen only once. Sequencing input: PBMCs. These receptors originate from a man between 18 and 35 years old in good health and CMV-seronegative.

The CDR3 DNA follows: TGTGCCAGCAGCGTAGGGACAGGGCAAGCCTACGAGCAGTACTTC. The encoded protein is CASSVGTGQAYEQYF. The chain recombines TRBV9 with TRBJ2-7; 8 bases align to TRBD1. Looked up from germline, CDR1 is SGDLS and CDR2 is YYNGEE. J was trimmed by 2 bases and V by 0 bases; bases with no gene match: 4. This CDR3 contains 15 residues.

This rearrangement joins TRBV5-4 to TRBJ1-2; D remains unclear. This CDR3 is 15 amino acids long. CDR1 is SGHNT, CDR2 YYREEE, per germline (reference sequence). The ends were cut back, 4 bases at V and 8 bases at J, with 21 bases in the middle. The chain's CDR3 is CASSPSGPLTWGYTF. The CDR3 nucleotides are TGTGCCAGCAGCCCGAGCGGACCCCTCACGTGGGGCTACACCTTC. Full variable domain (missing parts from reference TRBV5-4 and TRBJ1-2): ETGVTQSPTHLIKTRGQQVTLRCSSQSGHNTVSWYQQALGQGPQFIFQYYREEENGRGNFPPRFSGLQFPNYSSELNVNALELDDSALYLCASSPSGPLTWGYTFGSGTRLTVV.

This sequence joins TRBV4-2 and TRBJ1-1; D might be TRBD1 (5 bases). CDR3 length equals 14 residues. Germline V gene lookup returns CDR1 LGHNA and CDR2 YNFKEQ. Between the trimmed V and J ends, which lost 1 base and 7 bases, there was a span of 13 bases. CDR3 DNA sequence: TGTGCCAGCAGCCAAGTTACAGGATACGGTGAAGCTTTCTTT. Translated, it gives CASSQVTGYGEAFF.

This clone was counted a few times. This specimen includes other DNA sequences encoding the same CDR3. The CDR3 DNA is TGTGCCAGCAGCGTAGCAGGGAACACTGAAGCTTTCTTT. Translating it yields CASSVAGNTEAFF. This chain uses TRBV9 with TRBJ1-1, with unresolved D. CDR1 and CDR2 from the germline V gene are SGDLS and YYNGEE. V was pared by 0 bases and J by 1 base, with 4 bases between. This CDR3 has 13 amino acids.

CDR3 residues: CASSITGGSYNEQFF. CDR3 nucleotide sequence: TGTGCCAGTAGTATCACAGGGGGCTCCTACAATGAGCAGTTCTTC. This chain joins TRBV19 and TRBJ2-1, with TRBD1 identical over 8 bases. The CDR3 spans 15 residues. Unmatched junction bases numbered 1, after V lost 3 bases and J lost 0 bases. Germline CDR1 reads LNHDA; CDR2 reads SQIVND (reference sequence).

The chain employs TRBV5-1 and TRBJ2-7; a possible D gene is TRBD1 (6 bases). V dropped 2 bases and J dropped 4 bases, with 16 bases sitting between them. Germline V gene sequence: CDR1 SGHRS, CDR2 YFSETQ. This CDR3 contains 15 residues. CDR3 region: CASSLRGHDTYEQYF. The CDR3 bases are TGCGCCAGCAGCTTACGGGGACATGATACTTACGAGCAGTACTTC.

There are a few counts of this clone. This chain connects TRBV21-1 to TRBJ1-6. TRBV21-1 is flagged as a pseudogene. CDR3 length: 15 residues. This CDR3 reads CASSKAGLGNSPLHF. The CDR3 nucleotides are TGTGCCAGCAGCAAAGCTGGACTGGGAAATTCACCCCTCCACTTT.

The chain links TRBV9 to TRBJ2-7; 9 nucleotides agree with TRBD2. The CDR3 has 14 residues. Germline trimming cut 4 bases from V and 4 bases from J; bases unmatched to any gene: 6. Per the germline V gene, CDR1 is SGDLS and CDR2 is YYNGEE. CDR3 coding DNA: TGTGCCAGCAGCCCCTATAGCGGGGGTTACGAGCAGTACTTC. Translated: CASSPYSGGYEQYF.

J is TRBJ1-3 and V is TRBV7-6, with D perhaps matching TRBD1 (5 bases). Trimming removed 5 bases at V and 4 bases at J, with 15 bases between. CDR1 SGHVS and CDR2 FNYEAQ come from the germline V gene. This CDR3 is 15 amino acids long. The chain's CDR3 is CASSPSGGTGNTIYF. Written as DNA, the CDR3 is TGTGCCAGCAGCCCCTCGGGGGGGACGGGAAACACCATATATTTT.

The chain links TRBV19 to TRBJ2-2; 7 bases map to TRBD2. The CDR3 covers 14 residues. Looked up from germline, CDR1 is LNHDA and CDR2 is SQIVND (reference sequence). V lost 9 bases to trimming and J lost 5 bases; unmatched junction nucleotides: 9. The CDR3 spells CASRGRGQTGELFF. The CDR3 nucleotides read TGTGCCAGCCGCGGGAGAGGGCAGACCGGGGAGCTGTTTTTT. Full variable domain (remainder filled in from reference TRBV19 and TRBJ2-2): DGGITQSPKYLFRKEGQNVTLSCEQNLNHDAMYWYRQDPGQGLRLIYYSQIVNDFQKGDIAEGYSVSREKKESFPLTVTSAQKNPTAFYLCASRGRGQTGELFFGEGSRLTVL.

CDR3 loop: CAIRRGQAENNEQFF. CDR3 coding DNA: TGTGCCATCAGACGGGGACAGGCTGAAAACAATGAGCAGTTCTTC. J is TRBJ2-1 and V is TRBV10-3, with 8 positions matching TRBD1. This CDR3 has 15 amino acids. Germline V gene data show CDR1 as ENHRY and CDR2 as SYGVKD. Trimming removed 6 bases from V and 5 bases from J; junction bases left unmatched: 9.

As for this clone: The sample has other DNA sequences that encode this CDR3 too. CDR3 sequence: CASSPQGKNSPLHF. The DNA of the CDR3 is TGCGCCAGCAGCCCGCAGGGCAAGAATTCACCCCTCCACTTT. The chain carries TRBV5-1 and TRBJ1-6; TRBD1 is a possible D gene (5 bases). Germline loops: CDR1 SGHRS, CDR2 YFSETQ. CDR3 length equals 14 residues. Trimming removed 4 bases from V and 7 bases from J, with 12 bases in between.

This chain uses TRBV27 with TRBJ1-1; no clear D gene. This CDR3 region has 16 residues. CDR1 and CDR2 from the germline V gene are MNHEY and SMNVEV (reference sequence). Trimming removed 6 bases from V and 0 bases from J, with 17 bases in between. Here the CDR3 DNA reads TGTGCCAGCAGGAAGTCAGCGAACGAAATGAACACTGAAGCTTTCTTT. Amino acids: CASRKSANEMNTEAFF.

V gene TRBV18 combines with J gene TRBJ2-7; TRBD1 is a possible D gene (5 bases). The CDR3 spans 14 residues. Deletions cut 3 bases from V and 4 bases from J, with 13 bases between. Germline V lookup: CDR1 KGHSH, CDR2 LQKENI. The CDR3 nucleotides read TGTGCCAGCTCACCTCAGGGTGATTTTTACGAGCAGTACGTC. It translates to CASSPQGDFYEQYV.

This clone appeared once. The V gene is TRBV11-2, the J gene TRBJ1-2, with D tentatively TRBD1 (6 bases). Germline V gene sequence: CDR1 SGHAT, CDR2 FQNNGV. V dropped 2 bases and J dropped 2 bases, with 12 bases sitting between them. CDR3 size: 15 residues. The CDR3: CASSLSLGHNYGYTF. CDR3 sequence (DNA): TGTGCCAGCAGCTTAAGCCTGGGACACAACTATGGCTACACCTTC.

This clone was detected once. V is TRBV5-6 and J is TRBJ2-7; a weak D match, TRBD2 (6 bases). Germline lookup yields CDR1 SGHDT and CDR2 YYEEEE. V lost 0 bases to trimming and J lost 6 bases, with 10 bases between them. CDR3 length equals 13 residues. CDR3 sequence (DNA): TGTGCCAGCAGCTTGGCCCGGAGGGGCGAGCAGTACTTC. It yields the protein CASSLARRGEQYF.

The chain is built from TRBV7-2 and TRBJ2-4; 7 nucleotides agree with TRBD1. The V gene end was trimmed by 5 bases and the J gene end by 6 bases; junction bases not matched to a gene: 7. The CDR3 contains 14 residues. CDR1 and CDR2 from the germline V gene are SGHTA and FQGNSA. Here the CDR3 reads CASSRQGQGNIQYF. In DNA form, the CDR3 reads TGTGCCAGCAGCAGACAGGGTCAGGGAAACATTCAGTACTTC.

This rearrangement joins TRBV5-1 to TRBJ1-2; perhaps TRBD1 as D (6 bases). This CDR3 contains 15 residues. Per the germline V gene, CDR1 is SGHRS and CDR2 is YFSETQ. V was cut by 4 bases and J by 6 bases, with 19 bases left in between. The CDR3 nucleotides are TGCGCCAGCAGCCCCCAAACGGGGGGCGAGGATGGCTACACCTTC. It yields the protein CASSPQTGGEDGYTF.